This T cell receptor (beta chain) comes out of a study of cytomegalovirus exposure and HLA in healthy donors. Whole-study results and caveats: The study labeled 150 to 200 TCR beta chains cytomegalovirus-associated.

The CDR3 length is 16 residues. Of note for this clone: Its specificity is unknown.

All the people who gave samples were healthy bone marrow donors. The PCR ran on 60 Vbeta and 13 Jbeta primers. The table came from immunoSEQ multiplex PCR; TCRdb's copy has only in-frame clones and leaves some out. Its clone listing holds 200,000 to 250,000 clones. This TCR was recovered from a woman between 25 and 40 years old in good health and CMV-seropositive. V gene TRBV1 combines with J gene TRBJ1-1; TRBD1 is the table's D call and was not checked against the DNA. TRBV1 is a pseudogene. What was sequenced was PBMCs. The CDR3 DNA reads TGCACCAGCAGCCGAGAAGAAACGGGACAGGGAGCTGAAGCTTTCTTT. It translates to CTSSREETGQGAEAFF.